This T cell receptor beta chain emerged from a study of cytomegalovirus exposure and HLA in healthy donors (dated 2017 in TCRdb). Broadly, across the study: In an earlier analysis of 450 to 750 of the donors, 276 Gb of sequence data and 117 million unique TCR beta sequences from about 179 million T cells were reported. An early release that covered about 640 HLA-typed donors contained 300 to 350 gigabases of sequencing data and tens of millions of unique TCR sequences. Of the roughly 400 genotyped donors, approximately 83% fell in the genetic ancestry cluster associated with self-reported Caucasian donors. The study aimed to test whether cataloging public T cell receptors could reveal signatures of past pathogen exposure. Using immunosequencing, the study profiled T cell repertoires from roughly 650 subjects and related those repertoires to cytomegalovirus serostatus. In addition to the first cohort of roughly 670 subjects, a separate validation cohort of approximately 110 different subjects was used. The study combined high-throughput TCR immunosequencing, statistical association of individual TCRs with disease status, and machine learning to predict cytomegalovirus infection status. In a later analysis, previously published TCR beta repertoires from 550 to 750 donors were re-analyzed and high-resolution HLA genotyping was added so that TCR occurrence patterns could be studied. Rather than using new phenotypic data, the later analysis identified candidate immune exposures from TCR beta sequences and from how often those sequences occurred across donors. An earlier analysis of more than 450 of the donors used high-throughput TCR beta sequencing to judge whether each TCR beta V gene segment behaved as functional or pseudogenic. Alongside the repertoire data, information on donor age, sex, ethnicity and CMV serostatus was compiled. A later genetic analysis used genome-wide SNP genotypes for about 60% of the roughly 700 donors, treating that subset as a discovery cohort. All discovery cohort repertoires had been generated on a single sequencing platform. Both class I and class II loci were covered by HLA typing, at four-digit resolution. Typing coverage varied by locus: 629-630 donors for A, B, C, DRB1 and DQB1; roughly 560 for DQA1; more than 600 for DPA1; more than 450 for DPB1. Four or five DR-DQ haplotypes were treated as single units for association and clustering because of strong linkage in the cohort. On average, roughly 240,000 unique TCR beta nucleotide sequences were sequenced per donor among a few hundred genotyped donors of the cohort, with roughly 18% of those sequences being non-productive.

What the study reported, not specific to this receptor: Linkage disequilibrium might explain the correlated functional status among segregating V segments, but an unknown experimental factor could not be excluded. Presence/absence analyses assumed roughly uniform sequencing depth across donors, an assumption that may not hold. A later analysis found that HLA-associated TCR beta chains were more clonally expanded and had lower generation probabilities than equally common non-associated chains. Because some donors lacked HLA typing at each locus, the association tests relied only on the typed subset. A later analysis found that TCR association rates varied across HLA loci, with DRB1 alleles showing the most associated TCRs and HLA-C alleles the fewest. A later genetic analysis reported fewer N-insertions in productive TCRs among donors in an Asian-associated ancestry cluster than the approximately 700-donor mean. In the study, about 150 TCR beta chains were listed as associated with cytomegalovirus. The classifier was reported to diagnose cytomegalovirus status with high specificity and sensitivity in both the original cohort and the validation cohort. Broadly in line with IMGT annotations, most TCR beta V segments showed up in productive rearrangements about 87% or about 30% of the time in an earlier analysis of under 700 of the donors. According to a later analysis, parvovirus B19, influenza, CMV and Epstein-Barr virus appeared linked to several top co-occurrence clusters. The authors suggested that the approach could potentially be generalized to other disease states and immunological phenotypes. A later genetic analysis associated a missense DCLRE1C variant with V-gene and J-gene trimming of TCR beta chains, and an independent cohort replicated the association. A cluster of highly shared sequence variants was judged likely to be a technical artifact of the sequencing pipeline. Roughly 17 rarely observed V segments, including chromosome 9 orphons, were excluded from the earlier analysis of a few hundred of the donors because counts were too low. CMV serostatus was the only immune exposure information available for the cohort. Strong co-occurrence of HLA alleles, especially DR and DQ, made assigning TCR associations to individual alleles difficult. This cohort had only TCR beta chains sequenced, and the lack of alpha or paired-chain data limited which features could be detected. Specific HLA alleles were associated with over 15,000 TCR beta sequences at a false discovery rate of 0.05 in a later analysis. In a later analysis, most CMV-associated TCR beta chains were found to appear HLA-restricted, with HLA associations seemingly driven largely by CMV exposure. In vitro tests confirmed that a few of the cytomegalovirus-associated TCR beta chains recognize cytomegalovirus antigens. Most TCR sequences were observed very rarely across donors, whereas some public TCRs were present in many individuals. A further reported finding was that TCR beta sequences accurately predicted the HLA-A and HLA-B alleles for most subjects in the first cohort.

In total, 600 or so healthy bone marrow donors made up the cohort. All cohort members were sampled while nominally healthy, although unrecorded immune exposures were likely present. The donor tested CMV seropositive and was one of the 289 seropositive cohort members. A peripheral blood sample was provided by each donor, and peripheral blood mononuclear cells were used for TCR beta sequencing. The Qiagen DNeasy Blood Extraction Kit was used to extract genomic DNA from the blood cell samples. Library creation used the immunoSEQ multiplex PCR assay. The multiplex PCR relied on a mix of 60 forward primers for TCR Vbeta segments and 13 reverse primers for TCR Jbeta segments. Amplification of the CDR3 region of rearranged TCR beta genes was performed with a multiplex PCR assay on genomic DNA. On the Illumina HiSeq System, the amplified TCR beta libraries were sequenced as 87-base-pair reads. Processing in the source paper ran as follows. A later analysis counted 65 million to 90 million unique TCR beta chains across the roughly 700 repertoires, and approximately 11 million of these chains were shared by at least two donors. Raw reads were error-corrected and collapsed into unique sequences by a nearest-neighbor algorithm in which closely related sequences were merged to remove PCR and sequencing errors. Alignment of CDR3 sequences to IMGT reference sequences was used to assign V, D and J gene segments. For a sequence to be retained, at least a six-nucleotide match to both a V gene segment and a J gene segment was required. A rearrangement counted as productive if the CDR3 had no stop codons and remained in frame with V and J, and every other rearrangement counted as non-productive. Following IMGT convention, CDR3 was defined as the stretch from the second conserved V-encoded cysteine to the conserved J-encoded phenylalanine. Sequences without an unambiguous match to a single V gene segment were excluded from the earlier analysis of almost 600 of the donors. An earlier analysis of some 500 of the donors classified V segments as functional when productive rearrangements were above 56.7% and as segregating when the standard deviation between donors was above 5%. To diagnose cytomegalovirus status from the catalog of TCR beta chain sequences, a statistical classification framework was built. In a later analysis, V and J genes were assigned by comparing TCR nucleotide sequences against IMGT/GENE-DB human TR gene sequences. Using the TCRdist pipeline, a later analysis assigned CDR3 sequences along with most-parsimonious VDJ recombination scenarios. In a later analysis, each TCR beta chain was defined by its CDR3 amino acid sequence together with its V-gene family, and reads lacking a unique V-gene family were excluded. In a later analysis, fewer than 650 highly shared, low-generation-probability nucleotide sequences were removed to address suspected cross-contamination and a sequencing artifact. In a later analysis, a clonal expansion index was calculated for each public chain from normalized within-repertoire ranks of inferred template counts. In a later analysis, generation probabilities were computed with a VDJ recombination model fitted to out-of-frame rearrangements, and the resulting probabilities were checked against IGoR. In a later analysis, TCR-TCR, TCR-HLA and TCR-CMV co-occurrence was scored with hypergeometric tests, and a repertoire-size bias correction was applied to TCR pairs. False discovery rates were estimated in a later analysis by permuting HLA or CMV assignments 20 times. In a later analysis, co-occurring TCRs were grouped using DBSCAN, and TCRdist sequence similarity was added for clustering within HLA-allele-positive subsets. Repertoires with fewer than 30,000 or more than 120,000 public chains were left out of co-occurrence clustering, as were about 5 repertoires with anomalous nucleotide sharing. The source is immuneACCESS, and TCRdb retained only in-frame sequences with V and J called. Part of the clones is not carried over; for the studies checked, unresolved V genes explain less than half of this, and the remainder is unexplained. V and J calls and clone size are copied from that table; D and trimming were computed from the DNA. The sample table lists under 200,000 clones, about 80% of them with a count of one. Less than 2.5% of the sample rests with the top ten.

Concerning this clone: It lacks a known antigen. Base qualities are not recorded, but no much larger clone differs from it by a single base.

This receptor was taken from a man aged 45-65 years in good health and CMV-seropositive. Sample: PBMCs.

This receptor carries the CDR3 CASSLAPSLYEQYF. The DNA is TGTGCCAGCAGCTTAGCCCCTAGTTTGTACGAGCAGTACTTC. The chain couples TRBV7-8 to TRBJ2-7; the D gene assignment is ambiguous. The CDR3 contains 14 residues, cysteine and phenylalanine counted. The kept DNA is CDR3 alone, 42 bases in frame from the first base. As encoded in the germline V gene, CDR1 is SGHVS while CDR2 is FQNEAQ. Trimming at the junction amounts to 0 bases on V and 4 bases on J, and the germline ends lie 10 bases apart.